Below are 14 T cell receptor beta chains sequenced from a single sample in a study of blood T cell repertoires in COVID-19. The protocol was immunoSEQ multiplex PCR, while the TCRdb copy is restricted to in-frame clones and leaves out a portion. The table has 180,000 or so clones, approximately 80% seen once. Sequenced sample: PBMCs or T cells enriched from blood (not recorded which). These receptors were collected from a man aged 55 to 70 who had been exposed to COVID-19.

The V gene is TRBV6-5, the J gene TRBJ2-1; no clear D. Germline CDR1 reads MNHEY; CDR2 reads SVGAGI. V shed 6 bases and J shed 9 bases, with 15 bases lying between them. The CDR3 covers 13 residues. For the CDR3, the DNA is TGTGCCAGCAGGCCCGCTTTATTCGGTGAGCAGTTCTTC. Protein sequence: CASRPALFGEQFF.

J is TRBJ1-4 and V is TRBV6-1; D is possibly TRBD1 (6 bases). Germline CDR1 reads MNHNS; CDR2 reads SASEGT. The CDR3 runs 15 residues. Trimming shortened V by 3 bases and J by 7 bases, and 15 bases separated the two germline ends. The CDR3 reads CASSDLGQGREKLFF. The CDR3 coding sequence is TGTGCCAGCAGTGATCTTGGGCAGGGGCGTGAAAAACTGTTTTTT.

This clone was seen a single time. The chain links TRBV12-2 to TRBJ2-1; no DNA check was done on the table's D call, TRBD2. TRBV12-2 is listed as a pseudogene. The CDR3 covers 14 residues. CDR3 coding DNA: TGTGCAAGTCGCTTAGGTCCTAGCGACCGTGAGCAGTTCTTC. It specifies CASRLGPSDREQFF.

This clone was recorded once. The CDR3 sequence: CASSPRPGMGETQYF. The CDR3, as DNA: TGTGCCAGCAGCCCCAGACCGGGGATGGGGGAGACCCAGTACTTC. The rearrangement joins TRBV7-3 to TRBJ2-5, with TRBD2 as a possible D gene (5 bases). Trimming stripped 5 bases from V and 5 bases from J, with 18 bases between. This CDR3 has 15 amino acids. In germline, CDR1 is SGHTA, CDR2 FQGTGA.

The gene calls are TRBV5-1 and TRBJ2-3, with D uncertain. The CDR3 spans 19 residues. Germline CDR1 SGHRS, CDR2 YFSETQ. Trimming removed 0 bases from V and 0 bases from J, with 20 bases in between. The CDR3 reads CASSLVGGGAPPSTDTQYF. The DNA for the CDR3 is TGCGCCAGCAGCTTGGTCGGCGGCGGAGCTCCACCTAGCACAGATACGCAGTATTTT.

The J gene is TRBJ2-4, the V gene TRBV6-5; a possible D gene is TRBD1 (6 bases). The CDR3 has 14 amino acids. Germline V gene sequence: CDR1 MNHEY, CDR2 SVGAGI. V dropped 5 bases and J dropped 0 bases, with 8 bases sitting between them. CDR3: CASSTGLAKNIQYF. The CDR3 bases are TGTGCCAGCAGTACAGGGCTAGCCAAAAACATTCAGTACTTC.

CDR3 sequence reads: CASSPSPTAINEKLFF. In nucleotides, the CDR3 is TGTGCCAGCAGCCCGTCCCCGACAGCGATTAATGAAAAACTGTTTTTT. The genes are TRBV11-2 and TRBJ1-4; TRBD1 is a possible D gene (5 bases). The V gene lost 5 bases and the J gene lost 4 bases, with 17 bases spanning the gap. The CDR3 covers 16 residues. Looked up from germline, CDR1 is SGHAT and CDR2 is FQNNGV.

J is TRBJ2-2 and V is TRBV9, with 9 nucleotides matching TRBD2. After removal of 4 bases from V and 5 bases from J, the junction contained 6 bases not matched to a gene. The CDR3 runs to 15 residues. Germline V gene data show CDR1 as SGDLS and CDR2 as YYNGEE. CDR3 protein: CASSLSGSGTGELFF. CDR3 in DNA: TGTGCCAGCAGCCTTAGCGGGAGTGGGACCGGGGAGCTGTTTTTT.

This chain links TRBV10-3 with TRBJ2-5, with 7 bases matching TRBD1. From germline, CDR1 is ENHRY and CDR2 SYGVKD. The CDR3 has 14 residues. J lost 2 bases, V lost 4 bases, and 4 bases had no gene match. The CDR3 nucleotides are TGTGCCATCAGTGGGAAGGGACAGCAAGAGACCCAGTACTTC. It is translated as CAISGKGQQETQYF.

The V gene is TRBV6-2 or TRBV6-3, the J gene TRBJ2-7; tentative D call: TRBD2 (6 bases). From germline, CDR1 is MNHEY and CDR2 SVGEGT. CDR3 size: 14 residues. V was shortened by 1 base and J by 2 bases, with 9 bases between the two germline ends. CDR3 DNA: TGTGCCAGCAGTTACTTCGGGACTCCCTACGAGCAGTACTTC. Protein product: CASSYFGTPYEQYF.

This chain links TRBV6-6 with TRBJ2-3; D possibly corresponds to TRBD1 (6 bases). Germline V gene lookup returns CDR1 MNHNY and CDR2 SVGAGI (reference sequence). This CDR3 region has 15 residues. V lost 10 bases to trimming and J lost 5 bases, with 22 bases between them. The CDR3 spells CATWDRGGGQDTQYF. In nucleotides, the CDR3 is TGTGCCACCTGGGATCGGGGTGGGGGCCAAGATACGCAGTATTTT.

The chain uses TRBV3-1 (or the pseudogene TRBV3-2) and TRBJ2-7, with 11 bases matching TRBD2. The CDR3 totals 16 residues. After removal of 0 bases from V and 2 bases from J, the junction contained 3 bases not matched to a gene. Germline CDR1 is LGHDT and CDR2 is YNNKEL (reference sequence). The CDR3 is CASSQDLSGRAYEQYF. The DNA of the CDR3 is TGTGCCAGCAGCCAAGATCTTAGCGGGAGGGCCTACGAGCAGTACTTC.

This CDR3 reads CASSGQGDYGYTF. CDR3 DNA: TGTGCCAGCAGCGGACAGGGTGACTATGGCTACACCTTC. The chain recombines TRBV11-3 with TRBJ1-2; 8 bases are a match to TRBD1. From germline, CDR1 is SGHNT and CDR2 YENEEA. The CDR3 sequence is 13 residues long. J lost 3 bases, V lost 5 bases, and 2 bases had no gene match.

The chain links TRBV19 to TRBJ2-1, with D perhaps TRBD2 (5 bases). The CDR3 totals 13 residues. Trimming took 5 bases from V and 7 from J, leaving 12 bases between them. The germline V gene has CDR1 LNHDA and CDR2 SQIVND (reference sequence). The chain's CDR3 is CASSFGPGNEQFF. CDR3 DNA: TGTGCCAGTAGTTTCGGACCGGGGAATGAGCAGTTCTTC.